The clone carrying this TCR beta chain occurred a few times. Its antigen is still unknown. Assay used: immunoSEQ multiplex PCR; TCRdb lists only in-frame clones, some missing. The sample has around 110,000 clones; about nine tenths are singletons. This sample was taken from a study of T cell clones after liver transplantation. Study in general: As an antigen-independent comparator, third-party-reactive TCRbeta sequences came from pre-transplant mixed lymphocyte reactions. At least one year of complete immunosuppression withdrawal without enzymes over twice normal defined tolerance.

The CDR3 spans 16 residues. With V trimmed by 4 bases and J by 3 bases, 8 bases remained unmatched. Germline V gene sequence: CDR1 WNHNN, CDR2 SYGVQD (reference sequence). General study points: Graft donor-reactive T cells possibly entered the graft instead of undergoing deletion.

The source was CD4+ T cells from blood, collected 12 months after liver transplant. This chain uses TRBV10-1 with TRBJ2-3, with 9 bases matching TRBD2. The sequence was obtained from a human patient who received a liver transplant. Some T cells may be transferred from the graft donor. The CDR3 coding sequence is TGCGCCAGCAGTGGTGCGGGAGGGGTTGGGACAGATACGCAGTATTTT. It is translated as CASSGAGGVGTDTQYF.